Shown below are 15 T cell receptor beta chains from a single sample sequenced in a study of CD8 T cells in Susac syndrome. The authors reverse transcribed roughly 0.5 to 1 ug RNA with random hexamers. MiXCR, applied by TCRdb to the immunoSEQ multiplex PCR reads, yields one record per CDR3 protein. The sample shows roughly 130,000 distinct CDR3 sequences, about 95% of them seen only once. Sequencing was carried out using CD4+ T cells from PBMCs. These receptors came from a human donor in good health.

The rearrangement joins TRBV6-2 or TRBV6-3 to TRBJ2-7; D perhaps matches TRBD1 (5 bases). V lost 5 bases and J lost 3, with 11 bases in between. This CDR3 comprises 13 residues. Per the germline V gene, CDR1 is MNHEY and CDR2 is SVGEGT. CDR3 DNA: TGTGCCAGCAGTCTCAGGGTTGGCTACGAGCAGTACTTC. Its protein product is CASSLRVGYEQYF.

This chain links TRBV5-4 with TRBJ1-2; D is undetermined. Germline V gene sequence: CDR1 SGHNT, CDR2 YYREEE (reference sequence). The CDR3 totals 14 residues. Trimming cost V 2 bases and J 5 bases, with 13 bases left between them. CDR3 loop: CASSFPGLDYGYTF. The CDR3 DNA is TGTGCCAGCAGCTTTCCGGGTTTGGATTATGGCTACACCTTC.

This chain joins TRBV3-1 and TRBJ1-1; no clear D gene. The V end was cut by 4 bases, the J end by 2 bases, with 8 bases between. Germline loops: CDR1 LGHDT, CDR2 YNNKEL (reference sequence). The CDR3 is 13 residues long. The CDR3 DNA reads TGTGCCAGCAGCCCTTTGGGTAACACTGAAGCTTTCTTT. Translation gives CASSPLGNTEAFF.

V and J are TRBV5-4 and TRBJ2-1; D is tentatively TRBD1 or TRBD2 (5 bases each). CDR3 size: 16 residues. The germline V gene has CDR1 SGHNT and CDR2 YYREEE (reference sequence). The V end lost 0 bases, the J end lost 6 bases, and 16 bases lay between the germline ends. CDR3 coding DNA: TGTGCCAGCAGCTTGGATTTGGGGGAGTTGAGCAATGAGCAGTTCTTC. It codes for CASSLDLGELSNEQFF.

The V and J genes are TRBV28 and TRBJ1-2, with D unresolved. The CDR3 covers 13 residues. Germline CDR1 is MDHEN and CDR2 is SYDVKM. The V end lost 4 bases, the J end lost 4 bases, and 10 bases lay between the germline ends. The CDR3 loop reads CASSSLPAYGYTF. The CDR3 nucleotides are TGTGCCAGCAGTTCCCTGCCAGCCTATGGCTACACCTTC.

This chain links TRBV29-1 with TRBJ1-1; 12 bases line up with TRBD1. Germline V CDR1 and CDR2: SQVTM, ANQGSEA. CDR3 length: 12 residues. Unmatched junction bases numbered 4, after V lost 6 bases and J lost 8 bases. CDR3 in amino acids: CSVGTGGGEAFF. CDR3 in DNA: TGCAGCGTCGGGACAGGGGGCGGAGAAGCTTTCTTT.

The V and J genes are TRBV15 and TRBJ1-1, with D tentatively TRBD1 (5 bases). V dropped 7 bases and J dropped 1 base, with 10 bases sitting between them. In germline, CDR1 is LNHNV, CDR2 YYDKDF (reference sequence). This CDR3 has 13 residues. The CDR3 DNA is TGTGCCACCACCCGCGGGACGAACACTGAAGCTTTCTTT. Translation: CATTRGTNTEAFF.

V usage is TRBV6-1 and J usage is TRBJ2-7, with D tentatively TRBD2 (5 bases). This CDR3 has 17 residues. Germline V gene data show CDR1 as MNHNS and CDR2 as SASEGT. Between the trimmed V and J ends, which lost 2 bases and 1 base, there was a span of 18 bases. For the CDR3, the DNA is TGTGCCAGCAGTGAAAGGCGTTCTGGAAGAGGGTCCTACGAGCAGTACTTC. Its translation: CASSERRSGRGSYEQYF.

The CDR3 loop is CASSLAGGGPYEQYF. CDR3 nucleotides: TGTGCCAGCAGTTTAGCGGGAGGAGGCCCCTACGAGCAGTACTTC. V gene TRBV6-2 or TRBV6-3 combines with J gene TRBJ2-7, with 10 bases identical to TRBD2. Per the germline V gene, CDR1 is MNHEY and CDR2 is SVGEGT. There are 15 residues in the CDR3. J lost 2 bases, V lost 4 bases, and 5 bases had no gene match.

This rearrangement joins TRBV29-1 to TRBJ2-1; tentatively, D is TRBD1 or TRBD2 (5 bases each). Germline V gene data show CDR1 as SQVTM and CDR2 as ANQGSEA. The length of the CDR3 is 13 residues. V lost 5 bases and J 5 bases, leaving 13 bases between the germline ends. The CDR3 here is CSVIAGADNEQFF. The DNA for the CDR3 is TGCAGCGTTATCGCCGGGGCCGACAATGAGCAGTTCTTC.

The chain joins TRBV27 to TRBJ2-4; the match to TRBD2 covers 7 bases. Germline-derived CDR1 and CDR2 are MNHEY and SMNVEV (reference sequence). V was pared by 3 bases and J by 7 bases, with 6 bases of the junction left unmatched. The CDR3 covers 14 residues. CDR3 sequence reads: CASSLAGRGNIQYF. In DNA form, the CDR3 reads TGTGCCAGCAGTTTGGCGGGGAGGGGTAACATTCAGTACTTC.

This chain joins TRBV7-9 and TRBJ1-4; no clear D gene. Germline V gene lookup returns CDR1 SEHNR and CDR2 FQNEAQ (reference sequence). The V end was cut by 4 bases, the J end by 2 bases, with 11 bases between. The length of the CDR3 is 15 residues. The CDR3 reads CASSYPTGTNEKLFF. CDR3 nucleotide sequence: TGTGCCAGCAGCTATCCCACGGGCACTAATGAAAAACTGTTTTTT.

The chain is built from TRBV7-2 and TRBJ2-7; TRBD2 agrees at 9 bases. This CDR3 spans 14 amino acids. The J segment lost 7 bases and the V segment lost 5 bases, leaving 9 bases of the junction unmatched. The germline V gene encodes CDR1 SGHTA and CDR2 FQGNSA. The CDR3 protein is CASSKGGLANEQYF. The CDR3 nucleotides read TGTGCCAGCAGCAAAGGTGGACTAGCGAATGAGCAGTACTTC.

The chain links TRBV5-1 to TRBJ1-1; no definite D call. V was cut by 5 bases and J by 0 bases, with 8 bases left in between. Looked up from germline, CDR1 is SGHRS and CDR2 is YFSETQ. The CDR3 extends over 13 amino acids. The CDR3 bases are TGCGCCAGCAGGGTATTCATGAACACTGAAGCTTTCTTT. Its translation is CASRVFMNTEAFF. The full variable domain, in which reference TRBV5-1 and TRBJ1-1 provide the parts outside the CDR3, is KAGVTQTPRYLIKTRGQQVTLSCSPISGHRSVSWYQQTPGQGLQFLFEYFSETQRNKGNFPGRFSGRQFSNSRSEMNVSTLELGDSALYLCASRVFMNTEAFFGQGTRLTVV.

CDR3 amino acids: CSAPDRAGNTIYF. Here the CDR3 DNA reads TGCAGTGCTCCAGACAGGGCTGGAAACACCATATATTTT. The J gene is TRBJ1-3, the V gene TRBV20-1; 7 bases map to TRBD1. Germline-derived CDR1 and CDR2 are DFQATT and SNEGSKA (reference sequence). This CDR3 is built from 13 residues. Losses at the gene ends were 5 bases for V and 2 bases for J; bases not matched to a gene: 3.